The rows below give T cell receptor beta chains drawn from one sample of a study of metastatic and nonmetastatic thyroid tumors. MiXCR reprocessed the PCR reads for TCRdb. In the table there are tens of thousands of clones, 14% to 15% of which are singletons. The specimen sequenced was tumor tissue. These receptors all stem from a female donor with papillary thyroid cancer or a benign thyroid nodule (not recorded which). Some clones in this sample may be carry-over from other donors' samples. Each CDR3 is given with its conserved first and last residue.

v_gene	j_gene	CDR3aa
TRBV20-1	TRBJ2-1	CSARGIGGSPNEQFF
TRBV5-6	TRBJ2-5	CASSFVSTPEETQYF
TRBV20-1	TRBJ1-5	CSARTLRGNQPQHF
TRBV7-8	TRBJ1-6	CASSLKTGYNSPLHF
TRBV15	TRBJ1-4	CATSEGGATNEKLFF
TRBV20-1	TRBJ2-1	CSATEGDFSYNEQFF
TRBV2	TRBJ1-5	CASSETNSNQPQHF
TRBV11-2	TRBJ2-5	CASSYQPGETQYF
TRBV12-3/TRBV12-4	TRBJ2-2	CASKVHGAGKLFF
TRBV20-1	TRBJ2-7	CSARWDQISYEQYF
TRBV6-1	TRBJ2-5	CASSERLSGAETQYF
TRBV18	TRBJ2-3	CASSPPNRIGGTDTQYF
TRBV7-8	TRBJ2-7	CASSFSRNRATYEQYF
TRBV5-6	TRBJ2-7	CASSHDTGGDYEQYF
TRBV25-1	TRBJ2-3	CASSDQAKSPDTQYF
TRBV10-1	TRBJ2-2	CASSVQCEGFGELFF